Reported below is one T cell receptor (beta chain). What it binds is not known. The data belong to a study of CD8+ T cells in alopecia areata. Study conclusions and caveats: It was lesional scalp, especially alopecia totalis/universalis, that showed higher clonality than normal scalp. Between patients, shared TCR sequences were less clear than in mice. This was possibly due in part to HLA diversity in the patient population.

Sequencing templates came from extracted RNA that was reverse transcribed into cDNA. Clones were sequenced by immunoSEQ multiplex PCR, and TCRdb holds only the in-frame ones, with some missing. This sample has 90,000 to 120,000 clones, with approximately 59% found just once. The CDR3 loop spans 16 amino acids. In germline, CDR1 is MGHDK, CDR2 SYGVNS. The V gene end was trimmed by 1 base and the J gene end by 0 bases; junction bases not matched to a gene: 3. Sequencing was carried out using CD8+ T cells sorted from blood. The genes are TRBV25-1 and TRBJ1-3; 7 bases are shared with TRBD1. This receptor was taken from a human donor in good health. The CDR3 here is CASSEFKGASGNTIYF. The CDR3 DNA reads TGTGCCAGCAGTGAATTCAAGGGGGCCTCTGGAAACACCATATATTTT.